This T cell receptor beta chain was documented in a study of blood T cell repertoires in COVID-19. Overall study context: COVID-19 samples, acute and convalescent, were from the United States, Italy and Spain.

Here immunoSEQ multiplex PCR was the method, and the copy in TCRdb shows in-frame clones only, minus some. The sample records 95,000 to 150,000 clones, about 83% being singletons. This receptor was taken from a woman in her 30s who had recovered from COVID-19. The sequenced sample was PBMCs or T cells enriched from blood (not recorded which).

DNA for the CDR3: TGTGCCAGCAGCTTAACACAGGGTGGCAATGAGCAGTTCTTC. Amino acids: CASSLTQGGNEQFF. V gene TRBV7-9 combines with J gene TRBJ2-1; D possibly corresponds to TRBD1 (6 bases). Germline V gene sequence: CDR1 SEHNR, CDR2 FQNEAQ (reference sequence). This CDR3 is built from 14 residues. V lost 2 bases, J lost 6 bases, and 11 bases lay in between.